Listed below are T cell receptor beta chains from one sample, sequenced in a study of Ad26.COV2.S vaccination and SARS-CoV-2 variants. Generated by immunoSEQ multiplex PCR, the TCRdb table keeps only in-frame clones and is missing some. The sample includes approximately 480,000 clones, 87% seen only once; the top ten take roughly 13%. The sequencing here drew on peripheral blood, taken in a trial of Ad26.COV2.S vaccine versus placebo. The receptor set was obtained from a person aged 18-65 years who received the Ad26.COV2.S COVID-19 vaccine or a placebo. Each CDR3 is given with its conserved first and last residue. The D gene is left open where the match is weak. Not every row has a clone size; where given, it reads once, few, many or a size class.

cdr3_nt	cdr3_aa	v_call	cdr3_length	clone_size	d_call	j_call
TGTGCCAGCAGCTCCGGGACTAGCGGACAAGAGACCCAGTACTTC	CASSSGTSGQETQYF	TRBV7-9	15	-	TRBD2	TRBJ2-5
TGTGCCAGCAGCTTGGGTAGCGGGGGACCCAACTCCTACGAGCAGTACTTC	CASSLGSGGPNSYEQYF	TRBV5-8	17	-	TRBD2	TRBJ2-7
TGTGCCAGCAGCCCAAGACTAGCGCGGGCCGAGCAGTACTTC	CASSPRLARAEQYF	TRBV7-2	14	-	TRBD2	TRBJ2-7
TGTGCCAGCAGCTCCCGGGGGGGACCGGGACAGAAGTACGAGCAGTACTTC	CASSSRGGPGQKYEQYF	TRBV5-6	17	-	-	TRBJ2-7
TGTGCCTCAGGCACTAACTATGGCTACACCTTC	CASGTNYGYTF	TRBV28	11	-	-	TRBJ1-2
TGCGCCAGTCACAGGGTCAGTACAGATACGCAGTATTTT	CASHRVSTDTQYF	TRBV5-1	13	once	-	TRBJ2-3
TGCAGCGTTCGGGGACCTTCAAACACCGGGGAGCTGTTTTTT	CSVRGPSNTGELFF	TRBV29-1	14	-	-	TRBJ2-2
TGTGCCATCAAACTGAGGAGGGGGGACAATGAGCAGTTCTTC	CAIKLRRGDNEQFF	TRBV10-3	14	-	-	TRBJ2-1
TGTGCCAGCAGTCCCACCGGGACTAGCGGGAGGTATCTAAACAATGAGCAGTTCTTC	CASSPTGTSGRYLNNEQFF	TRBV27	19	-	TRBD2	TRBJ2-1
TGTGCTAGCAGCCCGACTCACGGACATGAGCAGTTCTTC	CASSPTHGHEQFF	TRBV7-7	13	once	-	TRBJ2-1
TGTGCCAGCAGCGTAGCTACGGCCAGGCTCCACGAGCAGTACTTC	CASSVATARLHEQYF	TRBV9	15	-	-	TRBJ2-7
TGTGCCAGCAGCGTAGGGGACAGGGGACCTATAGGTTCACCCCTCCACTTT	CASSVGDRGPIGSPLHF	TRBV9	17	few	TRBD1	TRBJ1-6
TGCAGCTCCGACTACTTAGATACGCAGTATTTT	CSSDYLDTQYF	TRBV29-1	11	-	-	TRBJ2-3
TGTGCCAGCAGCTCTCAACGGGAGCAGTTCTTC	CASSSQREQFF	TRBV11-2	11	-	-	TRBJ2-1
TGTGCCAGCAGCCGGGAGGTGAGGGAGAACTACGAGCAGTACTTC	CASSREVRENYEQYF	TRBV3-1/TRBV3-2	15	-	-	TRBJ2-7
TGTGCCAGCAGCCATGGCAGCGTGGACGAGCAGTACTTC	CASSHGSVDEQYF	TRBV7-9	13	once	-	TRBJ2-7
TGTGCCAGCAGTTCAGGATCCTACGAGCAGTACTTC	CASSSGSYEQYF	TRBV5-6	12	once	-	TRBJ2-7
TGCGCCAGCAGAAGGAATCAGGGGGCCTACGAGCAGTACTTC	CASRRNQGAYEQYF	TRBV5-1	14	-	TRBD1	TRBJ2-7
TGCAGCGTTGAGGGGGGCTGGGGCTACACCTTC	CSVEGGWGYTF	TRBV29-1	11	-	-	TRBJ1-2
TGCGCCAGCAGCCTCGGCAATGAGCAGTTCTTC	CASSLGNEQFF	TRBV5-1	11	-	-	TRBJ2-1
TGTGCCAGCAGACAATACAGAATTAATGAAAAACTGTTTTTT	CASRQYRINEKLFF	TRBV28	14	-	-	TRBJ1-4
TGTGCCAGCAGCCGATCTCTAGCGCCCCAAGAGACCCAGTACTTC	CASSRSLAPQETQYF	TRBV14	15	-	-	TRBJ2-5
TGTGCCAGCAGCTCGGGACTAGCTCCCGGGGATACGCAGTATTTT	CASSSGLAPGDTQYF	TRBV7-3	15	-	TRBD2	TRBJ2-3
TGTGCCATCAGTGAGCGCGTCGGGAGTGCCTACAATGAGCAGTTCTTC	CAISERVGSAYNEQFF	TRBV10-3	16	-	-	TRBJ2-1
TGTGCCAGCAGCCACCCTCTGGGACTTTTAAGGGAGCAGTACTTC	CASSHPLGLLREQYF	TRBV5-5	15	-	-	TRBJ2-7
TGTGCCAGCATGGAAGGCTGGGCCGGGGAGCTGTTTTTT	CASMEGWAGELFF	TRBV7-8	13	-	-	TRBJ2-2
TGTGCCAGCAGTTACAGGAATCAGCCCCAGCATTTT	CASSYRNQPQHF	TRBV6-2/TRBV6-3	12	-	-	TRBJ1-5
TGTGCCAGCAGCTCCCGAGCGGGATTTGAGCAGTTCTTC	CASSSRAGFEQFF	TRBV11-3	13	-	TRBD2	TRBJ2-1
TGTGCCAGCAGAAGACTGAACACTGAAGCTTTCTTT	CASRRLNTEAFF	TRBV28	12	once	-	TRBJ1-1
TGTGCCAGCAGCATTAAGACGGGACTAGCGGCGAACGTGGCTGACGAGCAGTACTTC	CASSIKTGLAANVADEQYF	TRBV7-8	19	-	TRBD2	TRBJ2-7
TGTGCCAGCTCACCACTAGGGCCCAACGAGCAGTACTTC	CASSPLGPNEQYF	TRBV18	13	-	-	TRBJ2-7
TGCGCCAGCAGCCAAGGACAGGGTGACTACGAGCAGTACTTC	CASSQGQGDYEQYF	TRBV4-1	14	-	TRBD1	TRBJ2-7
TGTGCCAGCAGCGCCCTTGGCAATGAGCAGTTCTTC	CASSALGNEQFF	TRBV2	12	-	-	TRBJ2-1
TGTGCCAGCAGCGTAGGGAATGGCCTCTTCGGGCAGTACTTC	CASSVGNGLFGQYF	TRBV9	14	-	-	TRBJ2-7
TGCGCCAGCAGCCCTGGGACTAGCATCAACAATGAGCAGTTCTTC	CASSPGTSINNEQFF	TRBV4-3	15	-	TRBD2	TRBJ2-1
TGTGCCAGTAGTGCGCGGACAGGGGGAAACACTGAAGCTTTCTTT	CASSARTGGNTEAFF	TRBV19	15	-	TRBD1	TRBJ1-1